One sample yielded the 10 T cell receptor beta chains listed below, sequenced in a study of shared clonotypes between healthy human individuals. Generated by immunoSEQ multiplex PCR, the TCRdb table keeps only in-frame clones and is missing some. Of some 2,500,000 clones listed, approximately 90% are singletons. Sequenced sample: naive CD4+ T cells from PBMCs. The sample's subset: CD45RA+ positively selected. The source of these receptors is a man younger than 35 in good health. Some clones in this sample may be carry-over from other donors' samples.

This rearrangement joins TRBV18 to TRBJ2-7; D gene ambiguous. The CDR3 has 13 amino acids. Germline V lookup: CDR1 KGHSH, CDR2 LQKENI. V was trimmed by 2 bases and J by 7 bases, leaving 12 bases between them. This CDR3 is CASSPGVSLEQYF. DNA for the CDR3: TGTGCCAGCTCACCAGGTGTCTCCCTGGAGCAGTACTTC.

This rearrangement joins TRBV5-6 to TRBJ1-3, with D unresolved. Per the germline V gene, CDR1 is SGHDT and CDR2 is YYEEEE. This CDR3 comprises 13 residues. V was pared by 3 bases and J by 7 bases, with 11 bases between. CDR3 sequence: CASSSLWANTIYF. DNA of the CDR3: TGTGCCAGCAGCTCGCTATGGGCCAACACCATATATTTT.

The V call is TRBV19, the J call TRBJ1-1; D unresolved. The CDR3 is 15 residues long. V lost 5 bases, J lost 1 base, and 14 bases lay in between. From germline, CDR1 is LNHDA and CDR2 SQIVND (reference sequence). CDR3 residues: CASSLSVTRNTEAFF. Here the CDR3 DNA reads TGTGCCAGTAGTCTCTCAGTAACTAGGAACACTGAAGCTTTCTTT.

This chain links TRBV2 with TRBJ2-2, with TRBD1 matching 7 bases. There are 15 residues in the CDR3. The J segment lost 6 bases and the V segment lost 10 bases, leaving 14 bases of the junction unmatched. The germline CDR1 and CDR2 sequences are SNHLY and FYNNEI. In DNA form, the CDR3 reads TGTGCCAAAAAACGAGGGGGCCCAGACTCCGGGGAGCTGTTTTTT. The encoded protein is CAKKRGGPDSGELFF.

This chain links TRBV28 with TRBJ2-1, with 11 bases that match TRBD2. Germline CDR1 is MDHEN and CDR2 is SYDVKM. The CDR3 covers 16 residues. Losses at the gene ends were 7 bases for V and 7 bases for J; bases not matched to a gene: 12. CDR3 in amino acids: CASTGPTSGAPNEQFF. The CDR3 DNA reads TGTGCCAGCACAGGCCCGACTAGCGGGGCTCCTAATGAGCAGTTCTTC.

A remark on this clone: Additional DNA sequences in this sample encode the identical CDR3. The J gene is TRBJ2-6, the V gene TRBV28; TRBD1 aligns across 7 bases. V shed 5 bases and J 0 bases; nucleotides not matched to a gene: 1. CDR3 length equals 15 residues. The germline CDR1 and CDR2 sequences are MDHEN and SYDVKM. As DNA, the CDR3 is TGTGCCAGCAGTACAGGGGCCTCTGGGGCCAACGTCCTGACTTTC. Translating it yields CASSTGASGANVLTF.

This chain connects TRBV10-3 to TRBJ2-7; D call uncertain. V shed 5 bases and J shed 3 bases, with 8 bases lying between them. The CDR3 has 12 amino acids. CDR1 is ENHRY, CDR2 SYGVKD, per germline. CDR3 nucleotides: TGTGCCATCAGTCCCGATTTCTACGAGCAGTACTTC. Protein product: CAISPDFYEQYF.

The genes are TRBV27 and TRBJ1-5; D might be TRBD1 (6 bases). V lost 5 bases, J lost 0 bases, and 14 bases lay in between. CDR1 MNHEY and CDR2 SMNVEV come from the germline V gene (reference sequence). The CDR3 length is 16 residues. The CDR3 loop is CASSLRGTNSNQPQHF. The CDR3 DNA reads as TGTGCCAGCAGTCTTAGGGGGACTAATAGCAATCAGCCCCAGCATTTT.

The rearrangement joins TRBV10-1 to TRBJ1-2, with D unresolved. Germline values: CDR1 WNHNN, CDR2 SYGVQD (reference sequence). V dropped 7 bases and J dropped 4 bases, with 13 bases sitting between them. This CDR3 has 13 amino acids. The CDR3, as DNA: TGCGCCAGCATCCAGGTCGAGAGCTATGGCTACACCTTC. It is translated as CASIQVESYGYTF.

The rearrangement links TRBV7-2 to TRBJ2-7; D may be TRBD1 (5 bases). From germline, CDR1 is SGHTA and CDR2 FQGNSA. Trimming took 4 bases from V and 9 from J, leaving 19 bases between them. The CDR3 extends over 14 amino acids. In DNA form, the CDR3 reads TGTGCCAGCAGCTCCCGAAGGGGCCTCCTCCCGCAGTACTTC. Translated, it gives CASSSRRGLLPQYF.